A single T cell receptor (beta chain) is shown here with its context. The target antigen is unknown. This sample is drawn from a study of CXCR3-negative and CXCR3-positive naive CD8 T cells. Findings of the study overall: Naive cells that were CXCR3-positive had more hydrophobic TRB CDR3s (compared with CXCR3-negative naive cells).

Germline lookup yields CDR1 SQVTM and CDR2 ANQGSEA. The CDR3 covers 14 residues. Cells classed as naive CD8+ T cells were CD45RO-CCR7+CD27+CD95-. The authors prepared UMI-labeled TRB cDNA libraries by 5' RACE. TCRdb reworked the 5' RACE reads into one entry per CDR3 protein, no DNA. This table holds about 51,000 distinct CDR3 sequences. Sequencing input: naive CXCR3+ CD8+ T cells from blood. Subset given: CD45RO-CCR7+CD27+CD95- naive CD8+ T cells expressing CXCR3 (TNR3+). The clonotype was recovered from a human donor in good health. Some clones in this sample may be carry-over from other donors' samples. The chain recombines TRBV29-1 with TRBJ1-4; TCRdb indicates TRBD1, and absent DNA this call remains unverified. CDR3 amino acids: CSVEEGEGSEKLFF.